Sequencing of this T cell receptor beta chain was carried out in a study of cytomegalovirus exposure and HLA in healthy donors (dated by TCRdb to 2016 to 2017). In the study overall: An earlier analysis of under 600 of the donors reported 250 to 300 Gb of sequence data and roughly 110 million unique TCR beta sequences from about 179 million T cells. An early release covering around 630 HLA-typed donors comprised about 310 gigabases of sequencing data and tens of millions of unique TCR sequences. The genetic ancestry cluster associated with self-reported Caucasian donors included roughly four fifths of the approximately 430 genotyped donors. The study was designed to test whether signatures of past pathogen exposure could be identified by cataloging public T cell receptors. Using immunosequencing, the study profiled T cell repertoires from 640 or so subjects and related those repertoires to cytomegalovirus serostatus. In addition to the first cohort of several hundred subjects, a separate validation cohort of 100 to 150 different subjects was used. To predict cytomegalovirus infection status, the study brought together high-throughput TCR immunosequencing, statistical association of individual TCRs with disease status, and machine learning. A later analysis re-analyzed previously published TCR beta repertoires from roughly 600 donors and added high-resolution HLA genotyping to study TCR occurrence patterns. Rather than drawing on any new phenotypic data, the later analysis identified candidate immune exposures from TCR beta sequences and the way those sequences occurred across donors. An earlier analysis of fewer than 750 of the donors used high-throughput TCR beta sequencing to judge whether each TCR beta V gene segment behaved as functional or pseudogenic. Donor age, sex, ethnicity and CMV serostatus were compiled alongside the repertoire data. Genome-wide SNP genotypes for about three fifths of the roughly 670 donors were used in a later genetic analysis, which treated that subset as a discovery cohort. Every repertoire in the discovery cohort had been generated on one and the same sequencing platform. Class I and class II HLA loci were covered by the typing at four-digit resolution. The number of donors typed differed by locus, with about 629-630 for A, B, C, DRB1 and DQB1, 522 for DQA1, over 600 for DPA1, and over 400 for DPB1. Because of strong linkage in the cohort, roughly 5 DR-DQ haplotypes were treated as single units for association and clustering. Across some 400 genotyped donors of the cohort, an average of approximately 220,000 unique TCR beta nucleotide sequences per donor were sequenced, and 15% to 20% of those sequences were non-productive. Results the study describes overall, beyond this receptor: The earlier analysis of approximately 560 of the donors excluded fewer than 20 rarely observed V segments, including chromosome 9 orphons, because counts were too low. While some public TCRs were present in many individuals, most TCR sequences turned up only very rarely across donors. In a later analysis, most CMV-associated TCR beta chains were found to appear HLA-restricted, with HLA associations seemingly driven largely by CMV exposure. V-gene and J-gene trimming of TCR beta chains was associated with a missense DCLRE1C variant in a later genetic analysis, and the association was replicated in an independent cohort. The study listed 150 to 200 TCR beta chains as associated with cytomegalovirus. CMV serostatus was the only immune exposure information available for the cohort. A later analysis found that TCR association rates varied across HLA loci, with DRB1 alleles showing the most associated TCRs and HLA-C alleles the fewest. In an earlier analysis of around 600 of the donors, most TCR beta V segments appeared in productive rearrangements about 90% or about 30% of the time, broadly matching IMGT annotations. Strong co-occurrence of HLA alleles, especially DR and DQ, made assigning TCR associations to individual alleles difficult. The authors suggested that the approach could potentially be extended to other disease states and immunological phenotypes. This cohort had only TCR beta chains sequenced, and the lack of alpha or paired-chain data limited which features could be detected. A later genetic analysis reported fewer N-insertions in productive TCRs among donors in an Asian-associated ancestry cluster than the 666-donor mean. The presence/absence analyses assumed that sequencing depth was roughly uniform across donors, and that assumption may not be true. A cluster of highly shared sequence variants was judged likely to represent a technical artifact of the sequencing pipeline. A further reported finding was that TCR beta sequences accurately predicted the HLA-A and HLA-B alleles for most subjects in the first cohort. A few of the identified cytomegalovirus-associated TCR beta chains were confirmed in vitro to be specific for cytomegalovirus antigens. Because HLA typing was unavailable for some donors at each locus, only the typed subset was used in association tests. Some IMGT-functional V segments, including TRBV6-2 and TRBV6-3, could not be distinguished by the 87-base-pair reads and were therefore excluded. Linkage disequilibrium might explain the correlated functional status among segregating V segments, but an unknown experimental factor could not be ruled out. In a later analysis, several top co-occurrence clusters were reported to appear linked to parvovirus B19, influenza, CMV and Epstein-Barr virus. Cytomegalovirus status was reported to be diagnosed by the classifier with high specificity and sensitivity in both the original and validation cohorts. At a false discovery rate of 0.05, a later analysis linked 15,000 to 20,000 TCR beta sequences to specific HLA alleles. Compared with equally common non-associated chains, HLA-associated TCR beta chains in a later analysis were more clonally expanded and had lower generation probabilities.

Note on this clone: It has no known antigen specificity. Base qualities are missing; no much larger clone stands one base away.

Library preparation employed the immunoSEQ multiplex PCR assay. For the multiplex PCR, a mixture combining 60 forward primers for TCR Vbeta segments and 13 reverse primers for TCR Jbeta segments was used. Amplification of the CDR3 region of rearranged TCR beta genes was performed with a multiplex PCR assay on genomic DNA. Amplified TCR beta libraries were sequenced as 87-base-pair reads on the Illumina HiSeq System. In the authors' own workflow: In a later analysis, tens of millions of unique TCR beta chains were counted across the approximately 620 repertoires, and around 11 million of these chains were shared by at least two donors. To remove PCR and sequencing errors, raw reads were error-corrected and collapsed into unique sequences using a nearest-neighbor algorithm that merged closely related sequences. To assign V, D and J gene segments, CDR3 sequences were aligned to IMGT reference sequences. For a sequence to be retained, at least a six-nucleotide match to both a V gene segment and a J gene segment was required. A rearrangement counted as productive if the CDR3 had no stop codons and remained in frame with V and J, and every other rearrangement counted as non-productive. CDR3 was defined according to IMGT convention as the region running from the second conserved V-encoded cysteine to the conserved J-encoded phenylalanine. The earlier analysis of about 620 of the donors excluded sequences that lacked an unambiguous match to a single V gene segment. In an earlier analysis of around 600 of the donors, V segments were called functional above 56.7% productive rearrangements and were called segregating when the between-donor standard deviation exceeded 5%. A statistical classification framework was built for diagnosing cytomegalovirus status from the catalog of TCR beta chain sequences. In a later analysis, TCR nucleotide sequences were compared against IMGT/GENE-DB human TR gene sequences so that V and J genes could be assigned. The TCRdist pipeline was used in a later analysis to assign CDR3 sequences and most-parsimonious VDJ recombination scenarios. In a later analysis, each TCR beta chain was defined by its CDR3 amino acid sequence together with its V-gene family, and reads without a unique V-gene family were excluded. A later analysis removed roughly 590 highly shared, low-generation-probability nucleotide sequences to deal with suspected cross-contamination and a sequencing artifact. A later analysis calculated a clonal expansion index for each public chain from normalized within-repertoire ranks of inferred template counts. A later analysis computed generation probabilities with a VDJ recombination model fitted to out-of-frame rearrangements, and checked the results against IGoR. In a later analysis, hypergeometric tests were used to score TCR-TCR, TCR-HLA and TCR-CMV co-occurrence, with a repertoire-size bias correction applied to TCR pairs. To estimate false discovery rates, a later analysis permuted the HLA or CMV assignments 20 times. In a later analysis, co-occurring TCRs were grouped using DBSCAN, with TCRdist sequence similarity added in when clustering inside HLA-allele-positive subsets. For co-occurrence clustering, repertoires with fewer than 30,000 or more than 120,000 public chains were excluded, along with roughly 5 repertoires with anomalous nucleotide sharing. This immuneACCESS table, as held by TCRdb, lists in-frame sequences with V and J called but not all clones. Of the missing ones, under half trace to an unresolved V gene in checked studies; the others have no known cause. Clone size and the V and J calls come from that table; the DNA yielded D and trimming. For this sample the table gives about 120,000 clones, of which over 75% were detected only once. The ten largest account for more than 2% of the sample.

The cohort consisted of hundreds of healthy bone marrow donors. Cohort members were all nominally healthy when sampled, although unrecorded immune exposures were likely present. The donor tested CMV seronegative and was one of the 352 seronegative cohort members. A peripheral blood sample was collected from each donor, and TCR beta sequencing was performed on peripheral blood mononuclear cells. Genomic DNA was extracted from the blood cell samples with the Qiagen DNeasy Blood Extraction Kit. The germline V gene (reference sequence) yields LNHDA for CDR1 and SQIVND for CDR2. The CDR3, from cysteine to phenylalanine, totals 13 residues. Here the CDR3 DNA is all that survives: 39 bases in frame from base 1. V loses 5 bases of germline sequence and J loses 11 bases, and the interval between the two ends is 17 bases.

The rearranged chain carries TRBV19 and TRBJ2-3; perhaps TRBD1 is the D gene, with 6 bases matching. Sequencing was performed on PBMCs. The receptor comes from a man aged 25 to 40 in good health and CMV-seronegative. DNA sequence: TGTGCCAGTAGTTCACCAGGGGAGAAAAGGCAGTATTTT. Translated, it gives CASSSPGEKRQYF.